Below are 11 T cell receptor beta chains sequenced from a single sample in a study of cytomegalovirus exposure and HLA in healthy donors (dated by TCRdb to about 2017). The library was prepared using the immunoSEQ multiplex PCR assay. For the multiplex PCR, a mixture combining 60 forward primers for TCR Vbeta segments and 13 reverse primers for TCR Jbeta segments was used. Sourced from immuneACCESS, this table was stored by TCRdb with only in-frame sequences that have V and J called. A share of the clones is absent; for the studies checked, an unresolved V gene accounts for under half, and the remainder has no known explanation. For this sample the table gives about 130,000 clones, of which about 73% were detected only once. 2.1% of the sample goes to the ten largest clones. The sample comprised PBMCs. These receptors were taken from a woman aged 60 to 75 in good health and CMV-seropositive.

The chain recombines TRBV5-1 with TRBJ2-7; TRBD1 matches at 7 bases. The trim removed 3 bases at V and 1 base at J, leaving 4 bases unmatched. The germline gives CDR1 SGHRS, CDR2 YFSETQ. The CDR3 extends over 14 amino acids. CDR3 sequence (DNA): TGCGCCAGCAGCTCAACGGGACAGTCCTACGAGCAGTACTTC. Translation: CASSSTGQSYEQYF.

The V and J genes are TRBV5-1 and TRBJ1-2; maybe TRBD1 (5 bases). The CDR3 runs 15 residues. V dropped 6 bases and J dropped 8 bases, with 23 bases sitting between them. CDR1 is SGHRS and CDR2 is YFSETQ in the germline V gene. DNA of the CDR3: TGCGCCAGCACCCATCGGGACTATCTCCCGGGAGGCTACACCTTC. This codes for CASTHRDYLPGGYTF.

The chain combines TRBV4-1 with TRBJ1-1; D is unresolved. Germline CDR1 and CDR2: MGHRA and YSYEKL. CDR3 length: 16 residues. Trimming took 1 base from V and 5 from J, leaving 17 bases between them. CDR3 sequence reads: CASSQVLGIPGTEAFF. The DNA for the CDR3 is TGCGCCAGCAGCCAAGTGTTGGGGATTCCGGGGACTGAAGCTTTCTTT.

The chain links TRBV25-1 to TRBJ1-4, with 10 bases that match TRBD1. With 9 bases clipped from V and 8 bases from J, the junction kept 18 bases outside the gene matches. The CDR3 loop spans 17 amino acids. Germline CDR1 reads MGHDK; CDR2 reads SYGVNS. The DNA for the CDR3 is TGTGCCAGTATTCCGACCGGGACAGGGGAAGGGGACGAAAAACTGTTTTTT. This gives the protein CASIPTGTGEGDEKLFF.

The CDR3 reads CATSARSGGTDTQYF. Written as DNA, the CDR3 is TGTGCCACCAGCGCGAGATCGGGAGGCACAGATACGCAGTATTTT. The chain combines TRBV15 with TRBJ2-3; perhaps TRBD2 as D (6 bases). With 5 bases removed from V and 1 base from J, the gap between germline ends came to 13 bases. Germline lookup yields CDR1 LNHNV and CDR2 YYDKDF (reference sequence). This CDR3 has 15 residues.

This CDR3 reads CASSLASDYEQYF. In DNA form, the CDR3 reads TGTGCCAGCTCACTGGCCAGCGACTACGAGCAGTACTTC. The chain uses TRBV18 and TRBJ2-7; no clear D gene. The CDR3 covers 13 residues. Trimming took off 4 bases at V and 3 bases at J, with 10 bases between the two ends. Germline CDR1 and CDR2: KGHSH and LQKENI. Full variable domain (missing parts from reference TRBV18 and TRBJ2-7): NAGVMQNPRHLVRRRGQEARLRCSPMKGHSHVYWYRQLPEEGLKFMVYLQKENIIDESGMPKERFSAEFPKEGPSILRIQQVVRGDSAAYFCASSLASDYEQYFGPGTRLTVT.

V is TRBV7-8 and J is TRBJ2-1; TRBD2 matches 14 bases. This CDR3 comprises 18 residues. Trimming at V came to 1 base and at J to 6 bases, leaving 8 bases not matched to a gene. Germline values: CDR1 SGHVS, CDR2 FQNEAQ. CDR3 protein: CASSLVTGTSGRGNEQFF. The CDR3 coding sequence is TGTGCCAGCAGCTTAGTAACCGGGACTAGCGGGAGAGGCAATGAGCAGTTCTTC.

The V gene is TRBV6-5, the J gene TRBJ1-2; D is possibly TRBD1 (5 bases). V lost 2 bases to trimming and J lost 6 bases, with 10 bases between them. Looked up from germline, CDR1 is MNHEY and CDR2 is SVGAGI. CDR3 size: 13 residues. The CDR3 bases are TGTGCCAGCAGTTACGGAGGAGGGGATGGCTACACCTTC. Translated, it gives CASSYGGGDGYTF.

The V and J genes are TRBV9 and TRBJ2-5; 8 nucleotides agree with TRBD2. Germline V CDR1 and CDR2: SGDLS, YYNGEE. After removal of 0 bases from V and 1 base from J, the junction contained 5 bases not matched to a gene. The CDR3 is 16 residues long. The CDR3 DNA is TGTGCCAGCAGCGTAGGTAGGCTAGCGGGCCAAGAGACCCAGTACTTC. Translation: CASSVGRLAGQETQYF.

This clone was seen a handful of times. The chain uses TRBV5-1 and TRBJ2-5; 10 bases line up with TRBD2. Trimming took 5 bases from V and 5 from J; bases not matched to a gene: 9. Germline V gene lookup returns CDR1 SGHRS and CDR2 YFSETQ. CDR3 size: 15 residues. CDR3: CASSQSGRAGETQYF. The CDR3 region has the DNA TGCGCCAGCAGTCAGAGCGGGAGGGCCGGGGAGACCCAGTACTTC.

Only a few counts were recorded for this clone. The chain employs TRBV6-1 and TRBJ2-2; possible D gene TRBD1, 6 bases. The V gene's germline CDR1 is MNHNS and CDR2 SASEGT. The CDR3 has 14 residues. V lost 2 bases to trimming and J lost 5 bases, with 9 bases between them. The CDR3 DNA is TGTGCCAGCAGTGAATGGACAGCAACCGGGGAGCTGTTTTTT. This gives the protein CASSEWTATGELFF.